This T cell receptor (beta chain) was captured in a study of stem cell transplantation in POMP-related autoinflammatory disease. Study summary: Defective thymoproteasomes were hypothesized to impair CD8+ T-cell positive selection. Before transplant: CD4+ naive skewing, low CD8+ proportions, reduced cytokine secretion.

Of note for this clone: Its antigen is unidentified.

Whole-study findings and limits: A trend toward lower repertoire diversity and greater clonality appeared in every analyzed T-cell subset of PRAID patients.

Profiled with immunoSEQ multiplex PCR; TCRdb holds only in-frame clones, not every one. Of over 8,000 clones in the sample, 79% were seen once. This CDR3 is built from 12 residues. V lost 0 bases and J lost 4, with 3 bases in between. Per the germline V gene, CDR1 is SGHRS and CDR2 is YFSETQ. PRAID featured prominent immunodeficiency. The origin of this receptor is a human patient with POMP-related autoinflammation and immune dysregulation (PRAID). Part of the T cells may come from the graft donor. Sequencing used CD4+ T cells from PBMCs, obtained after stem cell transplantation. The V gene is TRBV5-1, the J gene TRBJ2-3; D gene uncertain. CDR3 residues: CASSLEPDTQYF. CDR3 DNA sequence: TGCGCCAGCAGCTTGGAACCAGATACGCAGTATTTT.